These 13 T cell receptor beta chains came from one sample sequenced in a study of T cell changes during pregnancy in multiple sclerosis. Profiling relied on immunoSEQ multiplex PCR, and the TCRdb table lists in-frame clones only, not all of them. The sample consists of tens of thousands of clones, about 88% of them appearing once. Sequencing was performed on peripheral blood, taken in the first trimester of pregnancy. These receptors came from a female donor in good health, enrolled as a control in a pregnancy study.

V gene TRBV7-2 combines with J gene TRBJ2-1; D not resolved. Germline CDR1 reads SGHTA; CDR2 reads FQGNSA. The CDR3 loop spans 14 amino acids. V was pared by 1 base and J by 4 bases, with 8 bases between. CDR3 region: CASSLESFYNEQFF. The DNA for the CDR3 is TGTGCCAGCAGCTTAGAGAGCTTTTACAATGAGCAGTTCTTC.

The chain couples TRBV2 to TRBJ2-1; 12 bases match TRBD2. The CDR3 spans 15 residues. Germline values: CDR1 SNHLY, CDR2 FYNNEI. J gave up 7 bases and V 2 bases, and 3 bases lay outside the gene matches. The CDR3: CASSESSGGANEQFF. The CDR3, as DNA: TGTGCCAGCAGTGAATCTAGCGGGGGGGCAAATGAGCAGTTCTTC.

This chain uses TRBV4-3 with TRBJ2-5; 10 bases line up with TRBD2. The CDR3 contains 18 residues. Germline CDR1 reads LGHNA; CDR2 reads YSLEER. The trim removed 1 base at V and 2 bases at J, leaving 10 bases unmatched. CDR3 amino acids: CASSQVYRTSGRQETQYF. The CDR3 DNA reads TGCGCCAGCAGCCAAGTTTACAGGACTAGCGGCCGGCAAGAGACCCAGTACTTC.

The chain has TRBV6-6 and TRBJ2-7; D is possibly TRBD1 (6 bases). Trimming cost V 2 bases and J 0 bases, with 11 bases left between them. Germline values: CDR1 MNHNY, CDR2 SVGAGI (reference sequence). The CDR3 runs to 15 residues. CDR3 in amino acids: CASSYALQGSYEQYF. The DNA for the CDR3 is TGTGCCAGCAGTTACGCCCTACAGGGCTCCTACGAGCAGTACTTC.

The V and J genes are TRBV27 and TRBJ2-6, with 10 bases matching TRBD1. Germline CDR1 reads MNHEY; CDR2 reads SMNVEV (reference sequence). CDR3 length: 19 amino acids. V lost 5 bases and J lost 1; bases outside the gene matches: 11. CDR3 DNA: TGTGCCAGCAGTACTCTTCCGGGACAGGGGAATTCTGGGGCCAACGTCCTGACTTTC. Translating gives CASSTLPGQGNSGANVLTF.

In nucleotides, the CDR3 is TGTGCCAGCAGCGCCCCTCCGAGGACTGAAGCTTTCTTT. Translating gives CASSAPPRTEAFF. This sequence joins TRBV7-2 and TRBJ1-1; D is unclear. This CDR3 is built from 13 residues. Germline assignment: CDR1 SGHTA and CDR2 FQGNSA. V was trimmed by 5 bases and J by 5 bases, leaving 12 bases between them.

The V and J genes are TRBV5-4 and TRBJ2-5; 8 positions match TRBD2. The CDR3 has 11 residues. Germline V gives CDR1 SGHNT, CDR2 YYREEE (reference sequence). Unmatched junction bases numbered 3, after V lost 10 bases and J lost 4 bases. CDR3 sequence reads: CAGGTRETQYF. CDR3 sequence (DNA): TGTGCCGGGGGGACTAGAGAGACCCAGTACTTC.

This clone is termed medium-sized. This chain links TRBV7-6 with TRBJ2-2, with D perhaps matching TRBD1 (5 bases). The CDR3 sequence is 14 residues long. V shed 4 bases and J shed 2 bases, with 8 bases lying between them. Germline loops: CDR1 SGHVS, CDR2 FNYEAQ. CDR3 loop: CASSSTVNTGELFF. DNA of the CDR3: TGTGCCAGCAGCTCGACAGTTAACACCGGGGAGCTGTTTTTT. Together with reference TRBV7-6 and TRBJ2-2, the CDR3 gives the full variable domain: GAGVSQSPRYKVTKRGQDVALRCDPISGHVSLYWYRQALGQGPEFLTYFNYEAQQDKSGLPNDRFSAERPEGSISTLTIQRTEQRDSAMYRCASSSTVNTGELFFGEGSRLTVL.

In its sample, this clone was seen once. V usage is TRBV6-1 and J usage is TRBJ2-6, with D possibly TRBD1 on 6 matching bases. The ends were cut back, 5 bases at V and 0 bases at J, with 8 bases in the middle. The CDR3 extends over 15 amino acids. Germline loops: CDR1 MNHNS, CDR2 SASEGT. In nucleotides, the CDR3 is TGTGCCAGCAGTACGGACAGCTCTGGGGCCAACGTCCTGACTTTC. Translation: CASSTDSSGANVLTF.

This clone came up once. In DNA, the CDR3 is TGTGCCAGCAGCTTAGCCCGTCTAGACTACACCTTC. It translates to CASSLARLDYTF. J is TRBJ1-2 and V is TRBV7-2; D ambiguous. V was shortened by 0 bases and J by 10 bases, with 9 bases between the two germline ends. CDR1 SGHTA and CDR2 FQGNSA come from the germline V gene. The CDR3 runs 12 residues. Full variable domain (outside the CDR3, taken from reference TRBV7-2 and TRBJ1-2): GAGVSQSPSNKVTEKGKDVELRCDPISGHTALYWYRQSLGQGLEFLIYFQGNSAPDKSGLPSDRFSAERTGGSVSTLTIQRTQQEDSAVYLCASSLARLDYTFGSGTRLTVV.

V and J are TRBV30 and TRBJ2-7; D remains ambiguous. Germline lookup yields CDR1 GTSNPN and CDR2 SVGIG (reference sequence). Trimming took off 6 bases at V and 4 bases at J, with 10 bases between the two ends. The CDR3 covers 11 residues. CDR3 amino acids: CACTPGYEQYF. In nucleotides, the CDR3 is TGTGCCTGTACCCCAGGTTACGAGCAGTACTTC.

This CDR3 is CASSPTTGAKGDEQFF. DNA for the CDR3: TGTGCCAGCAGCCCTACGACAGGGGCCAAGGGGGATGAGCAGTTCTTC. This chain joins TRBV7-9 and TRBJ2-1; 8 bases are shared with TRBD1. The V gene end was trimmed by 5 bases and the J gene end by 8 bases; junction bases not matched to a gene: 14. The CDR3 has 16 amino acids. Germline CDR1 and CDR2: SEHNR and FQNEAQ (reference sequence).

The rearrangement uses TRBV28 and TRBJ1-1, with D perhaps TRBD1 (5 bases). This CDR3 has 13 residues. The germline gives CDR1 MDHEN, CDR2 SYDVKM. With 11 bases removed from V and 1 base from J, the gap between germline ends came to 14 bases. CDR3 residues: CAAIGGANTEAFF. Here the CDR3 DNA reads TGTGCCGCTATTGGAGGGGCGAACACTGAAGCTTTCTTT.